Each of the 20 T cell receptor beta chains below was sequenced from the same sample in a study of T cell responses to AZD1222 COVID-19 vaccine. Sequenced by immunoSEQ multiplex PCR; TCRdb stores in-frame clones only, minus some. Found here are 90,000 to 120,000 clones, around 94% of them singletons; the top ten hold 2.2%. The material sequenced was peripheral blood, taken on day 0 of AZD1222 vaccination. These receptors were collected from an adult in good health.

The V gene is TRBV6-5, the J gene TRBJ1-5, with D unclear. The V gene lost 4 bases and the J gene lost 0 bases, with 7 bases spanning the gap. From germline, CDR1 is MNHEY and CDR2 SVGAGI. This CDR3 contains 14 residues. The CDR3 spells CASSLEVSNQPQHF. The CDR3 region has the DNA TGTGCCAGCAGTTTAGAAGTTAGCAATCAGCCCCAGCATTTT.

The V gene is TRBV15, the J gene TRBJ2-1; TRBD1 agrees at 9 bases. The CDR3 has 17 amino acids. Germline CDR1 LNHNV, CDR2 YYDKDF (reference sequence). V trimming: 1 base; J trimming: 8 bases; junction bases outside the gene matches: 12. DNA of the CDR3: TGTGCCACCAGCAGAGCTCCCCCGGGACAGGGAGGCGATGAGCAGTTCTTC. Translation: CATSRAPPGQGGDEQFF.

The chain couples TRBV28 to TRBJ1-2, with a weak D call TRBD1 (6 bases). The CDR3 consists of 16 residues. Deletions cut 2 bases from V and 6 bases from J, with 19 bases between. From germline, CDR1 is MDHEN and CDR2 SYDVKM. CDR3 amino acids: CASSLPRGAGKDGYTF. DNA of the CDR3: TGTGCCAGCAGTTTACCCCGGGGGGCAGGGAAAGATGGCTACACCTTC.

Only one count was recorded for this clone. The rearrangement uses TRBV6-1 and TRBJ1-2; possibly TRBD1 for D (6 bases). The CDR3 is 16 residues long. Germline loops: CDR1 MNHNS, CDR2 SASEGT. V lost 6 bases to trimming and J lost 0 bases, with 17 bases between them. The CDR3 protein is CASREQQGPSNYGYTF. The CDR3 DNA reads TGTGCCAGCAGAGAACAACAGGGCCCCTCTAACTATGGCTACACCTTC.

V gene TRBV12-3 or TRBV12-4 combines with J gene TRBJ1-2; D is unresolved. The CDR3 covers 12 residues. Trimming removed 5 bases from V and 7 bases from J, with 11 bases in between. As DNA, the CDR3 is TGTGCCAGCAGTAGGATGGAACGTGGCTACACCTTC. It encodes CASSRMERGYTF.

V usage is TRBV4-3 and J usage is TRBJ1-2; D gene uncertain. V lost 2 bases and J 7 bases, leaving 14 bases between the germline ends. CDR3 length: 14 residues. The germline V gene encodes CDR1 LGHNA and CDR2 YSLEER. The CDR3 protein is CASSQKAGRGGYTF. The CDR3 DNA sequence: TGCGCCAGCAGCCAAAAAGCGGGTCGGGGTGGCTACACCTTC.

V usage is TRBV6-5 and J usage is TRBJ1-2, with 8 bases lining up with TRBD1. Per germline, CDR1 MNHEY and CDR2 SVGAGI. The CDR3 has 15 residues. V lost 6 bases, J lost 3 bases, and 9 bases stayed unmatched. CDR3 protein: CASSPARTGHYGYTF. The CDR3 bases are TGTGCCAGCAGCCCCGCCCGGACAGGGCACTATGGCTACACCTTC.

CDR3 amino acids: CASSEGGLSSYNSPLHF. Here the CDR3 DNA reads TGTGCCAGCAGTGAAGGGGGGCTAAGCTCCTATAATTCACCCCTCCACTTT. This sequence joins TRBV6-1 and TRBJ1-6, with TRBD1 as a possible D gene (6 bases). The CDR3 spans 17 residues. The germline V gene has CDR1 MNHNS and CDR2 SASEGT. V was pared by 1 base and J by 0 bases, with 10 bases between.

V is TRBV19 and J is TRBJ2-3; 7 nucleotides match TRBD1. This CDR3 region has 17 residues. V lost 0 bases, J lost 3 bases, and 9 bases stayed unmatched. Germline assignment: CDR1 LNHDA and CDR2 SQIVND (reference sequence). The CDR3, as DNA: TGTGCCAGTAGTATAGAGTGGCAGGGGGTGTTGACAGATACGCAGTATTTT. Encoded protein: CASSIEWQGVLTDTQYF.

The genes are TRBV5-6 and TRBJ1-2, with D uncertain. Trimming took 0 bases from V and 2 from J, leaving 11 bases between them. Germline lookup yields CDR1 SGHDT and CDR2 YYEEEE. The CDR3 consists of 15 residues. CDR3 DNA: TGTGCCAGCAGCTTGGAACCGGCGGGGAACTATGGCTACACCTTC. It codes for CASSLEPAGNYGYTF. The full variable domain, with the rest looked up from reference TRBV5-6 and TRBJ1-2, is DAGVTQSPTHLIKTRGQQVTLRCSPKSGHDTVSWYQQALGQGPQFIFQYYEEEERQRGNFPDRFSGHQFPNYSSELNVNALLLGDSALYLCASSLEPAGNYGYTFGSGTRLTVV.

CDR3 sequence: CASSSDRDTEAFF. CDR3 coding DNA: TGTGCCAGCAGCTCCGACAGGGACACTGAAGCTTTCTTT. The V and J genes are TRBV7-3 and TRBJ1-1, with 7 nucleotides matching TRBD1. V gave up 4 bases and J gave up 3 bases; unmatched junction bases: 2. Germline V gives CDR1 SGHTA, CDR2 FQGTGA. The CDR3 spans 13 residues.

V gene TRBV3-1 (or the pseudogene TRBV3-2) combines with J gene TRBJ2-7, with TRBD2 identical over 15 bases. V shed 5 bases, J shed 5 bases, and the junction held 10 bases outside the gene matches. The length of the CDR3 is 17 residues. Germline V gives CDR1 LGHDT, CDR2 YNNKEL (reference sequence). CDR3 nucleotide sequence: TGTGCCAGCAGCGCTGGACTAGCGGGGGGGCCGAGGAACGAGCAGTACTTC. It translates to CASSAGLAGGPRNEQYF.

This rearrangement joins TRBV28 to TRBJ1-1; 9 bases align to TRBD1. Trimming took 6 bases from V and 4 from J; bases not matched to a gene: 15. Germline V gene lookup returns CDR1 MDHEN and CDR2 SYDVKM. The CDR3 has 17 amino acids. The CDR3 region has the DNA TGTGCCAGCAGACCTAGCCTGGGGACAGGGTTCGGCACTGAAGCTTTCTTT. Translating it yields CASRPSLGTGFGTEAFF. Combining the CDR3 with reference TRBV28 and TRBJ1-1 gives the whole variable domain DVKVTQSSRYLVKRTGEKVFLECVQDMDHENMFWYRQDPGLGLRLIYFSYDVKMKEKGDIPEGYSVSREKKERFSLILESASTNQTSMYLCASRPSLGTGFGTEAFFGQGTRLTVV.

This sequence joins TRBV27 and TRBJ2-3; 11 bases map to TRBD2. Germline V lookup: CDR1 MNHEY, CDR2 SMNVEV (reference sequence). The CDR3 totals 18 residues. With V trimmed by 3 bases and J by 4 bases, 12 bases remained unmatched. CDR3 coding DNA: TGTGCCAGCAGTTTCTTGTTTACTAGCGGGAGAGGGGCAGATACGCAGTATTTT. It is translated as CASSFLFTSGRGADTQYF.

Comment on this clone: Because the CDR3's place on the DNA is in doubt, the DNA is left out and the CDR3 is given as listed by TCRdb. This chain uses TRBV19 with TRBJ1-6; TRBD1 is taken as the D call from the table, unchecked against the DNA. Germline V gene lookup returns CDR1 LNHDA and CDR2 SQIVND (reference sequence). The CDR3 numbers 17 amino acids, ends counted. The CDR3 sequence is CASSIFFGQARGSPLHF.

J is TRBJ1-2 and V is TRBV5-5, with D uncertain. The CDR3 totals 14 residues. Germline CDR1 is SGHKS and CDR2 is YYEKEE (reference sequence). The V gene lost 0 bases and the J gene lost 7 bases, with 13 bases spanning the gap. CDR3: CASSLEGSRGGYTF. CDR3 DNA: TGTGCCAGCAGCTTGGAAGGATCCCGGGGTGGCTACACCTTC.

The chain employs TRBV9 and TRBJ2-5; D call uncertain. V lost 3 bases to trimming and J lost 5 bases, with 14 bases between them. The CDR3 covers 14 residues. Germline lookup yields CDR1 SGDLS and CDR2 YYNGEE. CDR3 DNA sequence: TGTGCCAGCAGCGCCCAATCCAGCCGGGAGACCCAGTACTTC. Translating it yields CASSAQSSRETQYF.

Only a few counts were recorded for this clone. V usage is TRBV7-2 and J usage is TRBJ2-3; 7 nucleotides align to TRBD2. V lost 5 bases, J lost 2 bases, and 10 bases stayed unmatched. This CDR3 has 16 residues. The germline gives CDR1 SGHTA, CDR2 FQGNSA. The CDR3 spells CASSQSAGQHTDTQYF. The CDR3 bases are TGTGCCAGCAGCCAATCAGCGGGGCAGCACACAGATACGCAGTATTTT.

This chain connects TRBV27 to TRBJ1-4, with D maybe TRBD1 (6 bases). CDR3 size: 13 residues. In germline, CDR1 is MNHEY, CDR2 SMNVEV (reference sequence). Trimming cost V 7 bases and J 8 bases, with 14 bases left between them. As DNA, the CDR3 is TGTGCCAGCAAACGTCCAGGGGTCGAAAAACTGTTTTTT. Protein product: CASKRPGVEKLFF.

The chain combines TRBV19 with TRBJ1-5; D remains ambiguous. The CDR3 covers 12 residues. Trimming stripped 3 bases from V and 15 bases from J, with 15 bases between. The V gene's germline CDR1 is LNHDA and CDR2 SQIVND (reference sequence). The CDR3 sequence is CASSISGRHMHF. Written as DNA, the CDR3 is TGTGCCAGTAGTATTTCCGGGAGACATATGCATTTT.